Sequencing of this TCR beta chain was carried out in a study of blood T cell repertoires in COVID-19. Whole-study context: Acute-phase and convalescent COVID-19 samples originated in the United States, Italy and Spain. T cells, B-cell-depleted T cells, or PBMCs provided the cDNA or gDNA that served as material.

Source study methods: It was from reference gene primer amplification that nucleated cell counts were estimated. The table came from immunoSEQ multiplex PCR; TCRdb's copy has only in-frame clones and leaves some out. That table supplies the V and J calls and clone size; D and trimming were determined from the DNA. The table lists about 180,000 clones, roughly 88% of them singletons. J lost 5 bases, V lost 3 bases, and 10 bases had no gene match. CDR1 and CDR2 (germline): LNHNV, YYDKDF (reference sequence). The CDR3 has 16 residues. The chain uses TRBV15 and TRBJ2-5, with 9 positions matching TRBD1. The source is a human donor with active or convalescent COVID-19. The donor label of this sample is uncertain. Sequences were obtained from peripheral blood. The CDR3 here is CATSSRPGQGKETQYF. The CDR3 nucleotides are TGTGCCACCAGCAGCAGACCGGGACAGGGAAAGGAGACCCAGTACTTC. The full variable domain, with the rest looked up from reference TRBV15 and TRBJ2-5, is DAMVIQNPRYQVTQFGKPVTLSCSQTLNHNVMYWYQQKSSQAPKLLFHYYDKDFNNEADTPDNFQSRRPNTSFCFLDIRSPGLGDTAMYLCATSSRPGQGKETQYFGPGTRLLVL.